This entry features one T cell receptor (beta chain) sequence. The antigen is unknown. A much larger clone lies a single base off, so this may be a read error. RNA extraction gave at least 5 micrograms of total RNA per sample. Germline assignment: CDR1 LGHDT and CDR2 YNNKEL (reference sequence). This CDR3 is built from 14 residues. This specimen comes from a study of blood T cells in healthy people across ages. For the second PCR, which ran for roughly 7 to 11 cycles, a sample-barcoded 5' primer and a J-beta primer mix were used. All cDNA molecules were each tagged by a template-switch adaptor with 12 random nucleotides. In TCRdb, the 5' RACE reads were re-called with MiXCR into one record per CDR3 protein. The sample holds about a million distinct CDR3 sequences; approximately 38% are singletons and the top ten take about an eighth. Findings of the study overall: Estimated diversity that came from one million T cells was considered an underestimate.

The chain joins TRBV3-1 to TRBJ1-2; a possible D gene is TRBD1 (6 bases). The sample taken for sequencing was blood. This receptor was identified in a man aged 18 to 30 in good health. CDR3 nucleotide sequence: TGTGCCGGCAGCCAAGGGGGACGGGCCTATGGCTACACCTTC. Translated: CAGSQGGRAYGYTF. The whole variable domain, remainder taken from reference TRBV3-1 and TRBJ1-2, is DTAVSQTPKYLVTQMGNDKSIKCEQNLGHDTMYWYKQDSKKFLKIMFSYNNKELIINETVPNRFSPKSPDKAHLNLHINSLELGDSAVYFCAGSQGGRAYGYTFGSGTRLTVV.